This entry features one T cell receptor beta chain sequence. CDR1 is SQVTM, CDR2 ANQGSEA, per germline. Germline trimming cut 4 bases from V and 1 base from J; bases unmatched to any gene: 3. The CDR3 is 13 residues long. This sample was taken from a study of blood T cell repertoires in COVID-19. The overall study: Samples representing acute and convalescent COVID-19 were sourced from the United States, Italy and Spain.

Generated by immunoSEQ multiplex PCR, the TCRdb table keeps only in-frame clones and is missing some. Found here are under 75,000 clones, less than 75% of them singletons; the top ten hold roughly a sixth. The sequence came from a woman aged 50 to 60 with active or convalescent COVID-19. This chain links TRBV29-1 with TRBJ1-1; 7 bases are shared with TRBD1. Sequencing was done on a sample of peripheral blood. The DNA for the CDR3 is TGCAGCGTTGCAGGGGGATCGAACACTGAAGCTTTCTTT. It encodes CSVAGGSNTEAFF.